Following are 27 T cell receptor beta chains from one sample sequenced in a study of early T cells in non-severe SARS-CoV-2 infection. TCRdb processed the 5' RACE reads anew with MiXCR; each CDR3 protein has one entry. The sample shows 40,000 to 55,000 distinct CDR3 sequences, about 7.4% of them seen only once. Input material: whole blood. These receptors came from an adult who was a healthcare worker with PCR-confirmed SARS-CoV-2 infection or an uninfected control (not recorded which).

This clonotype has just a few counts. This chain joins TRBV20-1 and TRBJ2-1; 12 bases line up with TRBD2. The CDR3 loop spans 15 amino acids. The V gene's germline CDR1 is DFQATT and CDR2 SNEGSKA (reference sequence). V lost 3 bases to trimming and J lost 7 bases; unmatched junction nucleotides: 7. CDR3 nucleotides: TGCAGTGCTAGGACTAGCGGGGGTCAAGGGAATGAGCAGTTCTTC. It translates to CSARTSGGQGNEQFF.

The table lists this clonotype with a few counts. The rearrangement joins TRBV6-5 to TRBJ2-3, with a weak D call TRBD2 (6 bases). V lost 2 bases, J lost 0 bases, and 9 bases lay in between. Germline CDR1 and CDR2: MNHEY and SVGAGI. The CDR3 loop spans 15 amino acids. The CDR3 sequence: CASSYLGLSTDTQYF. In DNA form, the CDR3 reads TGTGCCAGCAGTTACCTGGGACTGAGCACAGATACGCAGTATTTT.

This clonotype was detected ten times or more. This chain joins TRBV12-3 or TRBV12-4 and TRBJ2-6, with 9 bases fitting TRBD1. The V gene end was trimmed by 3 bases and the J gene end by 9 bases; junction bases not matched to a gene: 3. CDR3 length: 14 amino acids. DNA for the CDR3: TGTGCCAGCAGTTTTGGGACAGGGATCAACGTCCTGACTTTC. It is translated as CASSFGTGINVLTF.

The chain carries TRBV20-1 and TRBJ2-1; 11 bases are a match to TRBD2. The CDR3 loop spans 15 amino acids. Germline assignment: CDR1 DFQATT and CDR2 SNEGSKA (reference sequence). Trimming cost V 6 bases and J 4 bases; bases outside gene matches: 8. For the CDR3, the DNA is TGCAGTGCGCCGAGGGCTAGCGGGGGGTACAATGAGCAGTTCTTC. This encodes CSAPRASGGYNEQFF.

This clonotype was recorded at least ten times. The rearrangement links TRBV5-6 to TRBJ2-1, with a possible D match to TRBD1 (5 bases). The CDR3 spans 14 residues. Germline values: CDR1 SGHDT, CDR2 YYEEEE. The ends were cut back, 1 base at V and 7 bases at J, with 12 bases in the middle. CDR3 DNA: TGTGCCAGCAGCTTGTTTTCAGGGAAGAATGAGCAGTTCTTC. Its translation: CASSLFSGKNEQFF.

The chain joins TRBV20-1 to TRBJ1-4; D remains ambiguous. Deletions cut 1 base from V and 3 bases from J, with 12 bases between. Looked up from germline, CDR1 is DFQATT and CDR2 is SNEGSKA (reference sequence). This CDR3 is built from 15 residues. Written as DNA, the CDR3 is TGCAGTGCTAGAGCGGACCCACGGCCTAATGAAAAACTGTTTTTT. It is translated as CSARADPRPNEKLFF.

The V call is TRBV18, the J call TRBJ1-4, with D perhaps matching TRBD1 (5 bases). There are 13 residues in the CDR3. Looked up from germline, CDR1 is KGHSH and CDR2 is LQKENI. Trimming left V 6 bases short and J 7 bases short, with 12 bases between. CDR3 DNA sequence: TGTGCCAGCTCGCCGGGGGGTCGTGAAAAACTGTTTTTT. The encoded protein is CASSPGGREKLFF.

This clonotype was counted a single time. This sequence joins TRBV30 and TRBJ2-7, with 7 bases identical to TRBD1. The CDR3 runs to 13 residues. J gave up 0 bases and V 8 bases, and 7 bases lay outside the gene matches. Germline values: CDR1 GTSNPN, CDR2 SVGIG (reference sequence). CDR3 region: CAGTGDSSYEQYF. In DNA, the CDR3 is TGTGCCGGCACCGGGGACAGCTCCTACGAGCAGTACTTC.

Ten or more counts support this clonotype. The V gene is TRBV29-1, the J gene TRBJ2-5, with unresolved D. CDR3 length equals 11 residues. From germline, CDR1 is SQVTM and CDR2 ANQGSEA. V gave up 0 bases and J gave up 5 bases, with 4 bases separating them. Here the CDR3 reads CSVEDRETQYF. The CDR3 DNA sequence: TGCAGCGTTGAAGATCGCGAGACCCAGTACTTC.

CDR3 DNA sequence: TGTGCCAGCAGCCAAGATGTGAAGGTTGGCTACACCTTC. Amino acid sequence: CASSQDVKVGYTF. The rearrangement links TRBV3-1 to TRBJ1-2; no firm D call. Germline values: CDR1 LGHDT, CDR2 YNNKEL (reference sequence). The V and J ends lost 0 bases and 7 bases respectively, with 9 bases between them. The CDR3 contains 13 residues.

This clonotype appeared many times. The J gene is TRBJ1-4, the V gene TRBV7-9; D not resolved. V was cut by 1 base and J by 6 bases, with 9 bases left in between. This CDR3 is 14 amino acids long. Germline V gene sequence: CDR1 SEHNR, CDR2 FQNEAQ (reference sequence). The DNA of the CDR3 is TGTGCCAGCAGCTTAGGGGGTTTCGATGAAAAACTGTTTTTT. Translating gives CASSLGGFDEKLFF.

This clonotype showed up just a few times. The V gene is TRBV2, the J gene TRBJ2-7; D remains ambiguous. The CDR3 is 15 amino acids. The germline V gene encodes CDR1 SNHLY and CDR2 FYNNEI. Trimming cost V 2 bases and J 1 base, with 12 bases left between them. The CDR3: CASSEWSGVSYEQYF. CDR3 DNA: TGTGCCAGCAGTGAATGGTCAGGAGTTTCCTACGAGCAGTACTTC.

This clonotype was recorded many times. The chain uses TRBV29-1 and TRBJ2-5; TRBD2 agrees at 7 bases. The J segment lost 3 bases and the V segment lost 6 bases, leaving 7 bases of the junction unmatched. The CDR3 is 13 amino acids. Per germline, CDR1 SQVTM and CDR2 ANQGSEA. CDR3 in amino acids: CSVKLALKETQYF. In nucleotides, the CDR3 is TGCAGCGTCAAACTAGCGCTGAAAGAGACCCAGTACTTC.

This clonotype was counted many times. The genes are TRBV28 and TRBJ1-5; D might be TRBD1 (6 bases). Germline V gene sequence: CDR1 MDHEN, CDR2 SYDVKM. This CDR3 contains 17 residues. The V gene lost 2 bases and the J gene lost 2 bases, with 16 bases spanning the gap. CDR3 protein: CASSLGGGNFGNQPQHF. CDR3 sequence (DNA): TGTGCCAGCAGTTTAGGAGGGGGGAATTTTGGCAATCAGCCCCAGCATTTT.

This clonotype was recorded many times. The chain links TRBV30 to TRBJ1-2; 7 bases agree with TRBD1. The V gene's germline CDR1 is GTSNPN and CDR2 SVGIG (reference sequence). The junction had 5 bases not matched to a gene; V was cut back by 3 bases and J by 4 bases. The length of the CDR3 is 13 residues. This CDR3 reads CAWRVGQSYGYTF. CDR3 bases: TGTGCCTGGAGAGTGGGACAGAGCTATGGCTACACCTTC.

This chain joins TRBV20-1 and TRBJ1-6; no clear D. Trimming stripped 0 bases from V and 9 bases from J, with 9 bases between. The CDR3 is 13 residues long. Germline V CDR1 and CDR2: DFQATT, SNEGSKA (reference sequence). CDR3 region: CSARDMRVSPLHF. The CDR3 bases are TGCAGTGCTAGAGATATGAGGGTTTCACCCCTCCACTTT.

This clonotype has a count of ten or more. The chain joins TRBV4-1 to TRBJ2-1; D not certain. CDR3 size: 13 residues. The V end was cut by 0 bases, the J end by 4 bases, with 4 bases between. Germline V gene data show CDR1 as MGHRA and CDR2 as YSYEKL. The CDR3 loop reads CASSQDGYNEQFF. The CDR3 DNA follows: TGCGCCAGCAGCCAAGATGGGTACAATGAGCAGTTCTTC.

This clonotype was recorded at least ten times. This rearrangement joins TRBV27 to TRBJ1-5; D call uncertain. Germline V gives CDR1 MNHEY, CDR2 SMNVEV (reference sequence). V shed 0 bases and J shed 9 bases, with 12 bases lying between them. This CDR3 has 14 amino acids. CDR3 DNA: TGTGCCAGCAGTTTATCAGGGCCTCTCAGGCCCCAGCATTTT. It translates to CASSLSGPLRPQHF.

The sample holds one count of this clonotype. The chain recombines TRBV6-5 with TRBJ1-6; D is unclear. The CDR3 runs to 12 residues. Trimming removed 6 bases from V and 7 bases from J, with 7 bases in between. Per the germline V gene, CDR1 is MNHEY and CDR2 is SVGAGI. The CDR3 DNA reads as TGTGCCAGCAGCCACGCGAATTCACCCCTCCACTTT. Protein sequence: CASSHANSPLHF.

This clonotype was recorded a few times. The V gene is TRBV20-1, the J gene TRBJ2-7; 11 positions match TRBD1. Germline CDR1 and CDR2: DFQATT and SNEGSKA (reference sequence). The CDR3 covers 13 residues. With 5 bases clipped from V and 4 bases from J, the junction kept 4 bases outside the gene matches. This CDR3 reads CSAPRDRGYEQYF. The CDR3 nucleotides are TGCAGTGCTCCCCGGGACAGGGGGTACGAGCAGTACTTC.

This clonotype was found many times. The rearrangement links TRBV28 to TRBJ2-7; D gene ambiguous. Trimming left V 6 bases short and J 0 bases short, with 15 bases between. Germline V lookup: CDR1 MDHEN, CDR2 SYDVKM. The CDR3 runs to 15 residues. The CDR3 is CASRTHTISSYEQYF. The CDR3, as DNA: TGTGCCAGCAGGACTCATACAATTAGCTCCTACGAGCAGTACTTC.

This clonotype occurred a few times. The rearrangement uses TRBV20-1 and TRBJ2-7; 9 bases line up with TRBD1. The CDR3 has 14 residues. Per germline, CDR1 DFQATT and CDR2 SNEGSKA (reference sequence). The ends lost 5 bases at V and 4 bases at J; junction bases unmatched: 9. Written as DNA, the CDR3 is TGCAGTGCTCGTCGGACAGGGGATGCGTACGAGCAGTACTTC. This gives the protein CSARRTGDAYEQYF.

This clonotype was seen many times. The gene calls are TRBV27 and TRBJ2-5, with D possibly TRBD1 on 5 matching bases. There are 14 residues in the CDR3. Deletions cut 4 bases from V and 4 bases from J, with 13 bases between. In germline, CDR1 is MNHEY, CDR2 SMNVEV (reference sequence). CDR3 DNA: TGTGCCAGCAGTTCCCGACAGTCAACAGAGACCCAGTACTTC. It translates to CASSSRQSTETQYF.

The sample holds many counts of this clonotype. The rearrangement joins TRBV9 to TRBJ1-6; maybe TRBD1 (5 bases). V was cut by 2 bases and J by 5 bases, with 14 bases left in between. Germline CDR1 reads SGDLS; CDR2 reads YYNGEE. The CDR3 length is 16 residues. CDR3 sequence (DNA): TGTGCCAGCAGCGTCCTCCCTGGGGGGAATAATTCACCCCTCCACTTT. As protein: CASSVLPGGNNSPLHF.

This clonotype was recorded many times. This rearrangement joins TRBV19 to TRBJ2-1, with TRBD2 matching 7 bases. Trimming at V came to 4 bases and at J to 1 base, leaving 10 bases not matched to a gene. CDR3 size: 17 residues. Germline CDR1 LNHDA, CDR2 SQIVND (reference sequence). As DNA, the CDR3 is TGTGCCAGTAGTAACCCCATAGCGGGCGATTCCTACAATGAGCAGTTCTTC. Protein sequence: CASSNPIAGDSYNEQFF.

About this clonotype itself: This may come from a read error, since a much larger clone is one base off. A read error is likely, as this CDR3 ends without the conserved phenylalanine or tryptophan. The chain links TRBV24-1 to TRBJ2-1, with 9 bases identical to TRBD1. Germline loops: CDR1 KGHDR, CDR2 SFDVKD. The CDR3 consists of 13 residues. V shed 9 bases and J 9 bases; nucleotides not matched to a gene: 8. The CDR3 region has the DNA TGTGCCACCGGACAGGGGCAGACGGGTGAGCAGTTCCTC. This sequence encodes CATGQGQTGEQFL.

This clonotype was picked up a small number of times. The chain carries TRBV10-3 and TRBJ1-1; D is unresolved. Trimming pared 8 bases from V and 1 base from J, leaving 14 bases between. Germline CDR1 ENHRY, CDR2 SYGVKD. This CDR3 is built from 14 residues. This chain's CDR3 is CAIQGVAGNTEAFF. CDR3 sequence (DNA): TGTGCCATCCAAGGTGTAGCTGGGAACACTGAAGCTTTCTTT.